Each of the 5 T cell receptor beta chains below was sequenced from the same sample in a study of T cells after yellow fever vaccination. TCRdb ran MiXCR on the 5' RACE reads and lists one entry per CDR3 protein. The data contain about 510,000 distinct CDR3 sequences, around a fifth of them seen just once; the ten biggest clones take up about 17%. The sequences come from PBMCs, collected roughly 20 days after the first yellow fever vaccination. These receptors originate from a man younger than 30 who received the YFV17D yellow fever vaccine.

This clonotype was picked up a small number of times. The chain combines TRBV27 with TRBJ1-6, with TRBD1 matching over 7 bases. The CDR3 runs 15 residues. V lost 5 bases, J lost 7 bases, and 8 bases stayed unmatched. CDR1 is MNHEY, CDR2 SMNVEV, per germline (reference sequence). The CDR3 sequence: CASSTTGAENSPLHF. CDR3 nucleotides: TGTGCCAGCAGTACCACAGGGGCCGAGAATTCACCCCTCCACTTT.

This chain uses TRBV12-3 or TRBV12-4 with TRBJ2-7; the D gene is possibly TRBD2 (6 bases). The V end lost 7 bases, the J end lost 1 base, and 11 bases lay between the germline ends. The length of the CDR3 is 13 residues. The CDR3 DNA reads as TGTGCCAGCACTCCCGGGACTTCCTACGAGCAGTACTTC. Its protein product is CASTPGTSYEQYF.

This clonotype was observed a handful of times. This chain connects TRBV7-2 to TRBJ1-6; D not resolved. This CDR3 is built from 13 residues. Germline lookup yields CDR1 SGHTA and CDR2 FQGNSA. The V gene lost 5 bases and the J gene lost 7 bases, with 9 bases spanning the gap. This chain's CDR3 is CASSPNTNSPLHF. As DNA, the CDR3 is TGTGCCAGCAGCCCCAACACGAATTCACCCCTCCACTTT.

The chain is built from TRBV20-1 and TRBJ2-3; either TRBD1 or TRBD2 may supply D (6 bases each). The V gene's germline CDR1 is DFQATT and CDR2 SNEGSKA (reference sequence). The length of the CDR3 is 18 residues. Trimming removed 6 bases at V and 1 base at J, with 26 bases between. The CDR3 bases are TGCAGTGCGTCAGACCAATTAGCCGGGGGCCCGGGCACAGATACGCAGTATTTT. Residues: CSASDQLAGGPGTDTQYF.

The table lists this clonotype with a few counts. In nucleotides, the CDR3 is TGTGCCAGCTCATCCCTAGCGGGGGGCCAAGAGACCCAGTACTTC. The encoded protein is CASSSLAGGQETQYF. V and J are TRBV18 and TRBJ2-5, with TRBD2 identical over 11 bases. This CDR3 spans 15 amino acids. CDR1 is KGHSH, CDR2 LQKENI, per germline. V shed 5 bases, J shed 1 base, and the junction held 3 bases outside the gene matches. The entire variable domain, with the rest obtained from reference TRBV18 and TRBJ2-5, is as follows: NAGVMQNPRHLVRRRGQEARLRCSPMKGHSHVYWYRQLPEEGLKFMVYLQKENIIDESGMPKERFSAEFPKEGPSILRIQQVVRGDSAAYFCASSSLAGGQETQYFGPGTRLLVL.